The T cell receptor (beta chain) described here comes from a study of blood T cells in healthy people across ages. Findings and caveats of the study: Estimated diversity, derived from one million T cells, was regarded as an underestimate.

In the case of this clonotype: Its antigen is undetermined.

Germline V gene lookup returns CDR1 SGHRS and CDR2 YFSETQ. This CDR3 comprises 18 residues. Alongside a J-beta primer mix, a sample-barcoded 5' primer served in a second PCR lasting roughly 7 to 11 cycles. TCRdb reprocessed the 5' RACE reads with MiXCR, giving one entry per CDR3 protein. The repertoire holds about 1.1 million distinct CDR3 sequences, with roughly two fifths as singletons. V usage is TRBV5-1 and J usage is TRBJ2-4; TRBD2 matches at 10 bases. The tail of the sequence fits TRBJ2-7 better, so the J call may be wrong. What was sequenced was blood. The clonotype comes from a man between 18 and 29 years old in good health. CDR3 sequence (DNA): TGCGCCAGCAGCTTGGCCGGGGGGCTAGCGGGGGCCTACTACGAGCAGTACTTC. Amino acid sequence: CASSLAGGLAGAYYEQYF.